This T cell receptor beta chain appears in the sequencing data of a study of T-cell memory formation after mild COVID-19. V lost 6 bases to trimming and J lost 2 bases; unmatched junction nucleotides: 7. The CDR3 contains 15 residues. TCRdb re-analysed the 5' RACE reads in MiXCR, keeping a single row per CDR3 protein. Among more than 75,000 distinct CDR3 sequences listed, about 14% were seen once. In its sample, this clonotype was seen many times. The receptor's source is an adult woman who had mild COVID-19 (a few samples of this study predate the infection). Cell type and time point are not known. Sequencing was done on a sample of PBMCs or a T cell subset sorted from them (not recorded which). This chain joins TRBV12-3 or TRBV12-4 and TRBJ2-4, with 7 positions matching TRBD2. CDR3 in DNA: TGTGCCAGCAGCCCGCCGGGGGGTCCCAAAAACATTCAGTACTTC. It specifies CASSPPGGPKNIQYF.